One sample yielded the 9 T cell receptor beta chains listed below, sequenced in a study of T cells in Graves' hyperthyroidism and ophthalmopathy. Authors of the study amplified TCR beta CDR3 regions from RNA transcripts. Initially, a first-round RT-PCR of the TCR CDR3 employed the HTBI primer set. Each CDR3 protein gets one entry after TCRdb re-called the multiplex PCR reads with MiXCR. The table records roughly 750,000 distinct CDR3 sequences, about 16% of them present only once. The sample consisted of blood. Every receptor here comes from a man between 18 and 35 years old with Graves' hyperthyroidism.

This clonotype was seen only once. This chain connects TRBV11-2 to TRBJ1-1; 9 bases are shared with TRBD1. The CDR3 totals 15 residues. V shed 4 bases and J 4 bases; nucleotides not matched to a gene: 7. Germline CDR1 SGHAT, CDR2 FQNNGV. CDR3 bases: TGTGCCAGCAGCTCGGGACAGGGATCGGCCACTGAAGCTTTCTTT. Its translation: CASSSGQGSATEAFF.

This rearrangement joins TRBV19 to TRBJ2-1; possibly TRBD2 for D (6 bases). Germline V gene data show CDR1 as LNHDA and CDR2 as SQIVND (reference sequence). The germline V and J ends were trimmed by 4 bases and 10 bases, with 14 bases remaining between them. The CDR3 covers 13 residues. The CDR3, as DNA: TGTGCCAGTAGTAGGCAAAAGGGAGGCGAGCAGTTCTTC. It codes for CASSRQKGGEQFF.

This chain links TRBV20-1 with TRBJ2-5, with D perhaps assigned TRBD1 or TRBD2 (5 bases each). CDR1 DFQATT and CDR2 SNEGSKA come from the germline V gene (reference sequence). V was cut by 0 bases and J by 5 bases, with 10 bases left in between. CDR3 length equals 13 residues. CDR3 sequence (DNA): TGCAGTGCTAGAGATACAGGCGGGGAGACCCAGTACTTC. It codes for CSARDTGGETQYF.

In its sample, this clonotype was seen a few times. V gene TRBV12-3 or TRBV12-4 combines with J gene TRBJ2-7; weak D call: TRBD2 (5 bases). This CDR3 comprises 14 residues. V shed 6 bases and J shed 7 bases, with 19 bases lying between them. CDR3 sequence reads: CASSGPGQSGEQYF. Here the CDR3 DNA reads TGTGCCAGCAGCGGCCCGGGTCAGTCGGGAGAGCAGTACTTC.

This clonotype turned up a few times. Here the CDR3 reads CASSFGRRGDNEQFF. CDR3 sequence (DNA): TGTGCCAGCAGCTTCGGGAGGCGTGGGGACAATGAGCAGTTCTTC. The chain combines TRBV7-9 with TRBJ2-1; 7 bases are shared with TRBD2. The CDR3 loop spans 15 amino acids. J was trimmed by 5 bases and V by 3 bases; bases with no gene match: 7. From germline, CDR1 is SEHNR and CDR2 FQNEAQ (reference sequence).

This clonotype was seen only a few times. This sequence joins TRBV5-1 and TRBJ1-4; 9 bases align to TRBD1. Germline V gene sequence: CDR1 SGHRS, CDR2 YFSETQ. Trimming took 7 bases from V and 7 from J; bases not matched to a gene: 11. The CDR3 totals 15 residues. This CDR3 is CASSEEGQGSEKLFF. In DNA, the CDR3 is TGCGCCAGCTCCGAAGAGGGACAGGGAAGTGAAAAACTGTTTTTT.

J is TRBJ1-5 and V is TRBV7-9; D is perhaps TRBD1 (6 bases). CDR3 length: 15 amino acids. Trimming left V 5 bases short and J 6 bases short, with 17 bases between. Germline assignment: CDR1 SEHNR and CDR2 FQNEAQ (reference sequence). The CDR3 region has the DNA TGTGCCAGCAGCGCCGGGACACAAGGGCCTCAGCCCCAGCATTTT. This gives the protein CASSAGTQGPQPQHF.

This clonotype was seen more than once but under ten times. This chain connects TRBV4-1 to TRBJ1-2; the D is unclear. Germline CDR1 reads MGHRA; CDR2 reads YSYEKL. The germline V and J ends were trimmed by 1 base and 7 bases, with 16 bases remaining between them. This CDR3 is built from 15 residues. The CDR3 region has the DNA TGCGCCAGCAGCCAAGCTCGAAGCCTCCTGGGTGGCTACACCTTC. Its protein product is CASSQARSLLGGYTF.

This clonotype was seen ten or more times. This chain uses TRBV9 with TRBJ2-1, with TRBD2 matching over 13 bases. CDR1 is SGDLS and CDR2 is YYNGEE in the germline V gene. Losses at the gene ends were 4 bases for V and 7 bases for J; bases not matched to a gene: 2. This CDR3 has 14 residues. For the CDR3, the DNA is TGTGCCAGCAGCACGGGACTAGCGGGAAATGAGCAGTTCTTC. It encodes CASSTGLAGNEQFF. Full variable domain (missing parts from reference TRBV9 and TRBJ2-1): DSGVTQTPKHLITATGQRVTLRCSPRSGDLSVYWYQQSLDQGLQFLIQYYNGEERAKGNILERFSAQQFPDLHSELNLSSLELGDSALYFCASSTGLAGNEQFFGPGTRLTVL.